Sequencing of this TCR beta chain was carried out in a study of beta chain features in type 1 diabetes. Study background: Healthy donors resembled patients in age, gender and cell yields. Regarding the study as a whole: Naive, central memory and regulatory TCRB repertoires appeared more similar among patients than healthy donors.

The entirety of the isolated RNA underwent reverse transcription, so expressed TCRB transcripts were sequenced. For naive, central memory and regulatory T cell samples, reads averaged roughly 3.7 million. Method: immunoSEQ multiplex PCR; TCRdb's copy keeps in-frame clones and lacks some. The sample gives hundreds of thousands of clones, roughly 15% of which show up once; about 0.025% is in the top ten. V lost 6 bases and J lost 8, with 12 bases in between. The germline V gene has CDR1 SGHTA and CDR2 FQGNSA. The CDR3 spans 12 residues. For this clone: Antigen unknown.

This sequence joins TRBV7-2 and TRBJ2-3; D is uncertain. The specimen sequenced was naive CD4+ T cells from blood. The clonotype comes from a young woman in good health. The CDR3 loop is CASRSLPGTQYF. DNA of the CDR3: TGTGCCAGCAGATCCTTACCGGGTACGCAGTATTTT.